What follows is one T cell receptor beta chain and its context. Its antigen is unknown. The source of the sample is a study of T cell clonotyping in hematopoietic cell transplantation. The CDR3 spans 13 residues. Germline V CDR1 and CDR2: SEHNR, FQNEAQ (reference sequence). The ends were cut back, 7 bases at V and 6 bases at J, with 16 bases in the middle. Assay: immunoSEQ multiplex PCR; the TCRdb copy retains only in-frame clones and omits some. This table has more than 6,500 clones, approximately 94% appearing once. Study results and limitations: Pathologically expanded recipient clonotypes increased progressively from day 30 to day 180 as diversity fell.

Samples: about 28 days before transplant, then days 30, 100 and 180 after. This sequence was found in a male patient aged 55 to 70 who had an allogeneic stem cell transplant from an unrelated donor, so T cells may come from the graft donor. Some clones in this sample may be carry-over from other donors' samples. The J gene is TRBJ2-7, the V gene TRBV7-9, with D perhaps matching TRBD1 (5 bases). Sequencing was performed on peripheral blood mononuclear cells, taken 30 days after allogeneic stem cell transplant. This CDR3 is CASKGLRASEQYF. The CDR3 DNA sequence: TGTGCCAGCAAGGGGCTCCGGGCATCCGAGCAGTACTTC.